The 32 T cell receptor beta chains given below trace back to one sample, sequenced in a study of cytomegalovirus exposure and HLA in healthy donors (dated by TCRdb to about 2017). Libraries were constructed by the immunoSEQ multiplex PCR assay. The multiplex PCR relied on a mix of 60 forward primers for TCR Vbeta segments and 13 reverse primers for TCR Jbeta segments. TCRdb obtained this table from immuneACCESS and retained in-frame rearrangements with V and J assigned. These tables miss some clones; where compared with another copy, unresolved V genes account for less than half of the shortfall, and the remainder is unexplained. This sample is represented by approximately 100,000 clones; almost 75% of them were singletons. About 8.4% of the sample is taken by the ten largest. What was sequenced was PBMCs. The receptors were sampled from a man aged 35 to 55 in good health and CMV-seronegative.

The gene calls are TRBV2 and TRBJ2-7, with 12 positions matching TRBD2. CDR3 length equals 17 residues. The V segment lost 1 base and the J segment 3 bases; nucleotides outside the gene matches: 7. Per the germline V gene, CDR1 is SNHLY and CDR2 is FYNNEI. DNA for the CDR3: TGTGCCAGCAGTGAAGTAACTAGCGGGGGGCAGGACTACGAGCAGTACTTC. It translates to CASSEVTSGGQDYEQYF.

This clone was seen only once. The DNA for the CDR3 is TGTGCCAGCAGCTGGGGACAGGGTGGGAATTCACCCCTCCACTTT. Its protein product is CASSWGQGGNSPLHF. The chain has TRBV5-6 and TRBJ1-6; TRBD1 agrees at 9 bases. The length of the CDR3 is 15 residues. Looked up from germline, CDR1 is SGHDT and CDR2 is YYEEEE. V shed 3 bases, J shed 7 bases, and the junction held 5 bases outside the gene matches.

A remark on this clone: The same CDR3 arises from other DNA sequences in this sample as well. This chain joins TRBV6-1 and TRBJ1-1; D possibly corresponds to TRBD1 (5 bases). The CDR3 consists of 15 residues. Between the trimmed V and J ends, which lost 3 bases and 1 base, there was a span of 12 bases. CDR1 MNHNS and CDR2 SASEGT come from the germline V gene. CDR3 loop: CASSDAGSGNTEAFF. The CDR3 DNA follows: TGTGCCAGCAGTGATGCAGGGTCGGGGAACACTGAAGCTTTCTTT.

V gene TRBV7-9 combines with J gene TRBJ2-5, with a tentative D call TRBD2 (6 bases). With 5 bases removed from V and 5 bases from J, the gap between germline ends came to 18 bases. This CDR3 is built from 15 residues. Germline V lookup: CDR1 SEHNR, CDR2 FQNEAQ (reference sequence). The chain's CDR3 is CASSPRLGEGETQYF. As DNA, the CDR3 is TGTGCCAGCAGCCCACGACTAGGCGAGGGGGAGACCCAGTACTTC.

The chain has TRBV18 and TRBJ2-5; 10 bases match TRBD1. The ends lost 3 bases at V and 1 base at J; junction bases unmatched: 2. Germline lookup yields CDR1 KGHSH and CDR2 LQKENI. This CDR3 contains 15 residues. The CDR3 reads CASSPTGGIQETQYF. The CDR3 coding sequence is TGTGCCAGCTCACCGACAGGGGGCATCCAAGAGACCCAGTACTTC.

The rearrangement links TRBV2 to TRBJ2-3, with TRBD2 matching 7 bases. Losses at the gene ends were 0 bases for V and 4 bases for J; bases not matched to a gene: 4. Germline V gene sequence: CDR1 SNHLY, CDR2 FYNNEI. The length of the CDR3 is 15 residues. CDR3 sequence reads: CASSEAARGSDTQYF. DNA for the CDR3: TGTGCCAGCAGTGAAGCGGCGCGGGGGTCAGATACGCAGTATTTT. The whole variable domain, remainder taken from reference TRBV2 and TRBJ2-3, is EPEVTQTPSHQVTQMGQEVILRCVPISNHLYFYWYRQILGQKVEFLVSFYNNEISEKSEIFDDQFSVERPDGSNFTLKIRSTKLEDSAMYFCASSEAARGSDTQYFGPGTRLTVL.

The rearrangement joins TRBV7-9 to TRBJ2-7, with D uncertain. Germline values: CDR1 SEHNR, CDR2 FQNEAQ (reference sequence). V lost 0 bases and J 5 bases, leaving 8 bases between the germline ends. The CDR3 is made up of 13 amino acids. This CDR3 reads CASSLAVPDEQYF. The CDR3 bases are TGTGCCAGCAGCTTAGCGGTCCCGGACGAGCAGTACTTC.

CDR3 protein: CASNRNTDTQYF. DNA of the CDR3: TGTGCCAGCAATAGAAACACAGATACGCAGTATTTT. J is TRBJ2-3 and V is TRBV28; D unclear. Germline V gene data show CDR1 as MDHEN and CDR2 as SYDVKM. The CDR3 extends over 12 amino acids. Trimming shortened V by 7 bases and J by 2 bases, and 7 bases separated the two germline ends.

This chain joins TRBV18 and TRBJ2-7; 7 bases are shared with TRBD2. The CDR3 spans 17 residues. Germline V CDR1 and CDR2: KGHSH, LQKENI. Trimming removed 4 bases from V and 2 bases from J; junction bases left unmatched: 14. CDR3 sequence: CASSQRWEGRDPYEQYF. The CDR3 nucleotides are TGTGCCAGCTCACAGCGATGGGAGGGGCGAGATCCCTACGAGCAGTACTTC.

V is TRBV13 and J is TRBJ1-2; 7 nucleotides line up with TRBD1. CDR3 size: 14 residues. V gave up 2 bases and J gave up 4 bases; unmatched junction bases: 4. Germline V CDR1 and CDR2: PRHDT, FYEKMQ (reference sequence). The CDR3 is CASSLRQGTYGYTF. The CDR3 DNA sequence: TGTGCCAGCAGCTTACGACAGGGAACCTATGGCTACACCTTC.

The rearrangement uses TRBV4-3 and TRBJ2-5; 7 bases map to TRBD1. The CDR3 consists of 16 residues. Per the germline V gene, CDR1 is LGHNA and CDR2 is YSLEER. The junction had 9 bases not matched to a gene; V was cut back by 1 base and J by 4 bases. The CDR3 region has the DNA TGCGCCAGCAGCCAAGCGGGTAACAGGGGAAGAGAGACCCAGTACTTC. Protein product: CASSQAGNRGRETQYF.

The V and J genes are TRBV27 and TRBJ2-7, with D perhaps matching TRBD1 (6 bases). The V end lost 6 bases, the J end lost 2 bases, and 14 bases lay between the germline ends. CDR1 is MNHEY and CDR2 is SMNVEV in the germline V gene (reference sequence). This CDR3 contains 14 residues. The CDR3 region has the DNA TGTGCCAGCAGCCCCCCTAGGGGGACCTACGAGCAGTACTTC. Amino acid sequence: CASSPPRGTYEQYF.

This chain connects TRBV5-6 to TRBJ1-3, with D perhaps matching TRBD1 (6 bases). Looked up from germline, CDR1 is SGHDT and CDR2 is YYEEEE. The CDR3 contains 16 residues. V was pared by 0 bases and J by 2 bases, with 12 bases between. DNA for the CDR3: TGTGCCAGCAGCTTGGCGGGGGGCTTAACTGGAAACACCATATATTTT. Translating it yields CASSLAGGLTGNTIYF.

The chain employs TRBV2 and TRBJ1-1; D is ambiguous. Between the trimmed V and J ends, which lost 2 bases and 3 bases, there was a span of 13 bases. CDR3 size: 15 residues. Germline assignment: CDR1 SNHLY and CDR2 FYNNEI. The CDR3 DNA sequence: TGTGCCAGCAGTGAAAGGAGTCAGTCATACACTGAAGCTTTCTTT. This translates into CASSERSQSYTEAFF.

V and J are TRBV6-1 and TRBJ1-1; D uncertain. Per germline, CDR1 MNHNS and CDR2 SASEGT. The CDR3 is 15 residues long. The ends were cut back, 6 bases at V and 7 bases at J, with 21 bases in the middle. CDR3 region: CASSPPRAVMVEAFF. Here the CDR3 DNA reads TGTGCCAGCAGCCCCCCGAGGGCCGTTATGGTTGAAGCTTTCTTT.

This clone was counted a few times. The V gene is TRBV19, the J gene TRBJ1-6; 7 bases are a match to TRBD1. Per germline, CDR1 LNHDA and CDR2 SQIVND (reference sequence). V dropped 6 bases and J dropped 6; count of bases not matched to a gene: 5. The CDR3 is 14 residues long. The CDR3 DNA sequence: TGTGCCAGTAGCCCGGGACAGATTAATTCACCCCTCCACTTT. This encodes CASSPGQINSPLHF.

On this clone: Within the sample, other DNA sequences also encode this same CDR3. The chain has TRBV29-1 and TRBJ2-1; D perhaps matches TRBD2 (5 bases). Germline V CDR1 and CDR2: SQVTM, ANQGSEA. The CDR3 contains 14 residues. Trimming removed 3 bases from V and 0 bases from J, with 9 bases in between. DNA for the CDR3: TGCAGCGTTGATGGACGGGGCTCCTACAATGAGCAGTTCTTC. It specifies CSVDGRGSYNEQFF.

V is TRBV7-9 and J is TRBJ1-6; D perhaps matches TRBD1 (6 bases). Trimming removed 5 bases at V and 9 bases at J, with 14 bases between. The CDR3 is made up of 14 amino acids. Germline lookup yields CDR1 SEHNR and CDR2 FQNEAQ (reference sequence). CDR3 sequence reads: CASSLNPRGSPLHF. The CDR3 bases are TGTGCCAGCAGCCTAAATCCCAGGGGTTCACCCCTCCACTTT.

The rearrangement uses TRBV6-1 and TRBJ1-5; maybe TRBD1 (5 bases). The germline V and J ends were trimmed by 4 bases and 4 bases, with 8 bases remaining between them. This CDR3 contains 13 residues. Germline V gives CDR1 MNHNS, CDR2 SASEGT. Here the CDR3 DNA reads TGTGCCAGCAGTGTGGGGGGGAATCAGCCCCAGCATTTT. Its protein is CASSVGGNQPQHF.

The V gene is TRBV4-2, the J gene TRBJ1-5; the D gene is possibly TRBD1 (5 bases). CDR1 LGHNA and CDR2 YNFKEQ come from the germline V gene. V was shortened by 1 base and J by 7 bases, with 14 bases between the two germline ends. CDR3 length: 15 residues. The CDR3 region has the DNA TGTGCCAGCAGCCAAGTGGGGGGATCAGGGCAGCCCCAGCATTTT. Amino acid sequence: CASSQVGGSGQPQHF.

J is TRBJ2-2 and V is TRBV2; possibly TRBD2 for D (5 bases). The V gene lost 6 bases and the J gene lost 4 bases, with 12 bases spanning the gap. The CDR3 contains 14 residues. Germline V gene lookup returns CDR1 SNHLY and CDR2 FYNNEI. The CDR3 is CASRAPGSTGELFF. In DNA form, the CDR3 reads TGTGCCAGCAGGGCCCCGGGATCCACCGGGGAGCTGTTTTTT. The variable domain in full, completed from reference TRBV2 and TRBJ2-2, reads EPEVTQTPSHQVTQMGQEVILRCVPISNHLYFYWYRQILGQKVEFLVSFYNNEISEKSEIFDDQFSVERPDGSNFTLKIRSTKLEDSAMYFCASRAPGSTGELFFGEGSRLTVL.

The chain joins TRBV11-2 to TRBJ2-2; TRBD1 is a possible D gene (6 bases). The CDR3 is made up of 15 amino acids. Trimming took off 4 bases at V and 4 bases at J, with 13 bases between the two ends. CDR1 is SGHAT, CDR2 FQNNGV, per germline. Written as DNA, the CDR3 is TGTGCCAGCAGCTACAAACAGGGTAGCACCGGGGAGCTGTTTTTT. Translated, it gives CASSYKQGSTGELFF.

The V and J genes are TRBV30 and TRBJ1-1; maybe TRBD1 (6 bases). There are 15 residues in the CDR3. Trimming removed 0 bases at V and 3 bases at J, with 14 bases between. CDR1 and CDR2 from the germline V gene are GTSNPN and SVGIG (reference sequence). CDR3 sequence: CAWSVRGGADTEAFF. For the CDR3, the DNA is TGTGCCTGGAGTGTAAGGGGGGGCGCGGACACTGAAGCTTTCTTT. The full variable domain, in which reference TRBV30 and TRBJ1-1 provide the parts outside the CDR3, is SQTIHQWPATLVQPVGSPLSLECTVEGTSNPNLYWYRQAAGRGLQLLFYSVGIGQISSEVPQNLSASRPQDRQFILSSKKLLLSDSGFYLCAWSVRGGADTEAFFGQGTRLTVV.

The V call is TRBV28, the J call TRBJ1-2; D remains unclear. CDR1 and CDR2 from the germline V gene are MDHEN and SYDVKM. The CDR3 is 12 amino acids. V dropped 7 bases and J dropped 4 bases, with 10 bases sitting between them. CDR3 sequence reads: CASTRGGYGYTF. CDR3 sequence (DNA): TGTGCCAGCACTCGGGGTGGCTATGGCTACACCTTC.

The sample holds one count of this clone. The genes are TRBV20-1 and TRBJ1-2; maybe TRBD1 (6 bases). This CDR3 has 11 residues. The germline gives CDR1 DFQATT, CDR2 SNEGSKA (reference sequence). Trimming shortened V by 5 bases and J by 7 bases, and 11 bases separated the two germline ends. CDR3 loop: CSAGVRGGYTF. The CDR3 bases are TGCAGTGCTGGCGTCAGGGGTGGCTACACCTTC.

This clone was counted only a few times. The chain carries TRBV19 and TRBJ1-5; D possibly corresponds to TRBD1 (5 bases). Germline V gene lookup returns CDR1 LNHDA and CDR2 SQIVND (reference sequence). This CDR3 spans 15 amino acids. V was cut by 7 bases and J by 1 base, with 14 bases left in between. CDR3 in amino acids: CASKAGPTSNQPQHF. The DNA of the CDR3 is TGTGCCAGTAAGGCAGGGCCTACGAGCAATCAGCCCCAGCATTTT.

The chain uses TRBV7-2 and TRBJ2-3; TRBD2 matches at 9 bases. Germline V gives CDR1 SGHTA, CDR2 FQGNSA. The CDR3 covers 17 residues. V dropped 1 base and J dropped 2; count of bases not matched to a gene: 7. The DNA of the CDR3 is TGTGCCAGCAGCTTAGGGGCGGCGGGGGGGCCCACAGATACGCAGTATTTT. Protein: CASSLGAAGGPTDTQYF. The whole variable domain, filled in from reference TRBV7-2 and TRBJ2-3, reads GAGVSQSPSNKVTEKGKDVELRCDPISGHTALYWYRQSLGQGLEFLIYFQGNSAPDKSGLPSDRFSAERTGGSVSTLTIQRTQQEDSAVYLCASSLGAAGGPTDTQYFGPGTRLTVL.

The chain links TRBV10-2 to TRBJ1-1; TRBD1 agrees at 7 bases. This CDR3 is built from 18 residues. Germline lookup yields CDR1 WSHSY and CDR2 SAAADI. With V trimmed by 10 bases and J by 0 bases, 20 bases remained unmatched. This chain's CDR3 is CATLNPGTDHLMNTEAFF. CDR3 DNA: TGCGCCACCTTGAACCCCGGGACAGACCACCTCATGAACACTGAAGCTTTCTTT.

The rearrangement uses TRBV7-2 and TRBJ2-1; 9 nucleotides align to TRBD1. J was trimmed by 4 bases and V by 1 base; bases with no gene match: 5. The CDR3 length is 16 residues. Germline lookup yields CDR1 SGHTA and CDR2 FQGNSA. The CDR3 spells CASSLESGQGYNEQFF. CDR3 nucleotide sequence: TGTGCCAGCAGCTTAGAGTCCGGACAGGGGTACAATGAGCAGTTCTTC.

The gene calls are TRBV4-1 and TRBJ1-4; D gene ambiguous. Trimming removed 0 bases from V and 4 bases from J, with 12 bases in between. This CDR3 spans 16 amino acids. In germline, CDR1 is MGHRA, CDR2 YSYEKL. The CDR3 is CASSQDLANLNEKLFF. The CDR3 bases are TGCGCCAGCAGCCAAGATTTAGCGAACCTTAATGAAAAACTGTTTTTT.

The chain has TRBV28 and TRBJ1-4; D may be TRBD1 (5 bases). The germline V gene has CDR1 MDHEN and CDR2 SYDVKM. Trimming left V 3 bases short and J 0 bases short, with 17 bases between. This CDR3 has 18 amino acids. The CDR3 DNA reads TGTGCCAGCAGTTTCAGCCGGGGGGGATACGCAACTAATGAAAAACTGTTTTTT. It is translated as CASSFSRGGYATNEKLFF.

Details on this clone: A read error may produce the germline difference seen at one junction end. The genes are TRBV29-1 and TRBJ2-2; the D gene is possibly TRBD2 (5 bases). The CDR3 length is 14 residues. Germline V CDR1 and CDR2: SQVTM, ANQGSEA. CDR3 protein: CSVRADPNTGELFF. The CDR3 nucleotides are TGCAGCGTTCGAGCGGACCCGAATACCGGGGAGCTGTTTTTT.